The 20 T cell receptor beta chains below come from one sample, sequenced in a study of T cell changes during pregnancy in multiple sclerosis. The method was immunoSEQ multiplex PCR; TCRdb's version includes in-frame clones alone and lacks a portion of them. The sample contains around 35,000 clones, just over 90% of which appear only once. The input for sequencing was CD8+ T cells from peripheral blood mononuclear cells, taken in the first trimester of pregnancy. The receptors stem from a female donor with multiple sclerosis, enrolled in a pregnancy study.

V usage is TRBV10-1 and J usage is TRBJ1-5; TRBD1 might be the D (5 bases). Germline V gene data show CDR1 as WNHNN and CDR2 as SYGVQD (reference sequence). Trimming stripped 0 bases from V and 5 bases from J, with 17 bases between. The CDR3 totals 17 residues. The CDR3 spells CASSESMNSGLDQPQHF. The CDR3 bases are TGCGCCAGCAGTGAGTCTATGAACTCAGGGTTAGATCAGCCCCAGCATTTT.

The table lists this clone with a count of one. CDR3 nucleotide sequence: TGCGCCAGCAGCCGGAGCTCTGGGGCCAACGTCCTGACTTTC. Protein sequence: CASSRSSGANVLTF. J is TRBJ2-6 and V is TRBV4-1; the D is unclear. Germline V CDR1 and CDR2: MGHRA, YSYEKL. This CDR3 comprises 14 residues. Trimming left V 4 bases short and J 0 bases short, with 4 bases between.

This clone was counted between two and nine times. This chain joins TRBV19 and TRBJ1-4; 7 nucleotides align to TRBD1. The CDR3 consists of 16 residues. The trim removed 5 bases at V and 10 bases at J, leaving 16 bases unmatched. Germline V gene lookup returns CDR1 LNHDA and CDR2 SQIVND (reference sequence). In DNA, the CDR3 is TGTGCCAGTAGTCCGACCCAACAGGGGTGGACGGGAAAACTGTTTTTT. Its translation is CASSPTQQGWTGKLFF.

This CDR3 is CASSSDTLRAGELFF. CDR3 bases: TGTGCCAGCAGCTCGGACACGTTACGGGCCGGGGAGCTGTTTTTT. The chain is built from TRBV5-6 and TRBJ2-2, with a possible D match to TRBD1 (5 bases). The V end was cut by 3 bases, the J end by 6 bases, with 15 bases between. The germline V gene encodes CDR1 SGHDT and CDR2 YYEEEE. CDR3 length equals 15 residues.

This sequence joins TRBV27 and TRBJ1-5; TRBD1 matches 7 bases. Germline V lookup: CDR1 MNHEY, CDR2 SMNVEV (reference sequence). The CDR3 extends over 13 amino acids. Trimming at V came to 4 bases and at J to 7 bases, leaving 4 bases not matched to a gene. The CDR3 is CASSWDSSQPQHF. DNA of the CDR3: TGTGCCAGCAGTTGGGACAGTTCCCAGCCCCAGCATTTT.

V and J are TRBV19 and TRBJ2-1; 7 bases are shared with TRBD1. CDR3 length equals 13 residues. Unmatched junction bases numbered 3, after V lost 6 bases and J lost 4 bases. Germline CDR1 reads LNHDA; CDR2 reads SQIVND (reference sequence). The CDR3 nucleotides read TGTGCCAGTAGGATACAGGGGTACAATGAGCAGTTCTTC. Amino acids: CASRIQGYNEQFF. The whole variable domain, remainder taken from reference TRBV19 and TRBJ2-1, is DGGITQSPKYLFRKEGQNVTLSCEQNLNHDAMYWYRQDPGQGLRLIYYSQIVNDFQKGDIAEGYSVSREKKESFPLTVTSAQKNPTAFYLCASRIQGYNEQFFGPGTRLTVL.

This rearrangement joins TRBV7-9 to TRBJ2-7, with 9 bases aligning to TRBD1. The V gene end was trimmed by 5 bases and the J gene end by 3 bases; junction bases not matched to a gene: 5. The CDR3 is 14 amino acids. Looked up from germline, CDR1 is SEHNR and CDR2 is FQNEAQ (reference sequence). For the CDR3, the DNA is TGTGCCAGCAGCGCCCCGGGACAGGGCTACGAGCAGTACTTC. Translation: CASSAPGQGYEQYF.

This sequence joins TRBV11-2 and TRBJ2-7, with 14 bases identical to TRBD2. From germline, CDR1 is SGHAT and CDR2 FQNNGV. V was pared by 5 bases and J by 3 bases, with 3 bases of the junction left unmatched. The CDR3 loop spans 15 amino acids. The CDR3 protein is CASSRGLAGGYEQYF. CDR3 DNA sequence: TGTGCCAGCAGCCGAGGACTAGCGGGAGGCTACGAGCAGTACTTC.

The chain joins TRBV4-2 to TRBJ2-4; 7 nucleotides line up with TRBD2. V shed 0 bases, J shed 7 bases, and the junction held 6 bases outside the gene matches. CDR3 length: 15 amino acids. CDR1 and CDR2 (germline): LGHNA, YNFKEQ. CDR3: CASSQEIGEGNIQYF. The CDR3 DNA reads as TGTGCCAGCAGCCAAGAAATTGGGGAGGGGAACATTCAGTACTTC.

V is TRBV7-6 and J is TRBJ2-7, with D possibly being TRBD2 (6 bases). The germline V and J ends were trimmed by 6 bases and 3 bases, with 33 bases remaining between them. The CDR3 loop spans 20 amino acids. Germline CDR1 SGHVS, CDR2 FNYEAQ. The CDR3 DNA follows: TGTGCCAGCAGACTCACTGGCGGGGACTTCAGCGTGAGGGGAATCTACGAGCAGTACTTC. Translation gives CASRLTGGDFSVRGIYEQYF.

The chain joins TRBV6-1 to TRBJ1-1; 7 bases match TRBD1. The CDR3 totals 13 residues. Germline CDR1 MNHNS, CDR2 SASEGT. With 4 bases clipped from V and 13 bases from J, the junction kept 12 bases outside the gene matches. CDR3 residues: CASSGGETGPSFF. The CDR3, as DNA: TGTGCCAGCAGTGGGGGAGAGACAGGGCCTAGTTTCTTT.

J is TRBJ2-7 and V is TRBV7-3; 9 bases are a match to TRBD1. There are 14 residues in the CDR3. Unmatched junction bases numbered 7, after V lost 5 bases and J lost 5 bases. Germline CDR1 SGHTA, CDR2 FQGTGA. CDR3 protein: CASSVGQGSDEQYF. The CDR3, as DNA: TGTGCCAGCAGCGTGGGACAGGGTAGTGACGAGCAGTACTTC.

This rearrangement joins TRBV10-3 to TRBJ2-7; TRBD1 matches 11 bases. Trimming took 0 bases from V and 5 from J; bases not matched to a gene: 6. Germline V gene data show CDR1 as ENHRY and CDR2 as SYGVKD. This CDR3 region has 16 residues. CDR3 region: CAISESGTGGPDEQYF. CDR3 DNA sequence: TGTGCCATCAGTGAGTCCGGGACAGGGGGTCCGGACGAGCAGTACTTC.

CDR3 sequence reads: CASLDRVDSPLHF. The CDR3 nucleotides read TGTGCCAGCCTGGACAGGGTCGATTCACCCCTCCACTTT. This sequence joins TRBV2 and TRBJ1-6; TRBD1 agrees at 8 bases. Per germline, CDR1 SNHLY and CDR2 FYNNEI. CDR3 length: 13 residues. Losses at the gene ends were 8 bases for V and 8 bases for J; bases not matched to a gene: 5.

The chain recombines TRBV19 with TRBJ2-3, with D possibly matching TRBD2 (6 bases). Looked up from germline, CDR1 is LNHDA and CDR2 is SQIVND (reference sequence). The CDR3 sequence is 16 residues long. Between the trimmed V and J ends, which lost 1 base and 2 bases, there was a span of 13 bases. CDR3 sequence reads: CASSIGVGGFTDTQYF. DNA for the CDR3: TGTGCCAGTAGTATAGGAGTAGGAGGGTTCACAGATACGCAGTATTTT.

This clone was found a few times. The gene calls are TRBV6-6 and TRBJ2-4; D might be TRBD2 (7 bases). The germline V gene has CDR1 MNHNY and CDR2 SVGAGI (reference sequence). The V end lost 8 bases, the J end lost 7 bases, and 18 bases lay between the germline ends. CDR3 length: 14 amino acids. The CDR3 spells CASYAGGALNIQYF. The CDR3 nucleotides are TGTGCCAGCTATGCTGGGGGGGCCTTGAACATTCAGTACTTC.

The chain recombines TRBV7-6 with TRBJ1-1; D remains ambiguous. The V end lost 1 base, the J end lost 1 base, and 10 bases lay between the germline ends. In germline, CDR1 is SGHVS, CDR2 FNYEAQ. This CDR3 has 15 residues. CDR3 loop: CASSLGTNGNTEAFF. The CDR3, as DNA: TGTGCCAGCAGCTTAGGCACTAATGGGAACACTGAAGCTTTCTTT. Full variable domain (outside the CDR3, taken from reference TRBV7-6 and TRBJ1-1): GAGVSQSPRYKVTKRGQDVALRCDPISGHVSLYWYRQALGQGPEFLTYFNYEAQQDKSGLPNDRFSAERPEGSISTLTIQRTEQRDSAMYRCASSLGTNGNTEAFFGQGTRLTVV.

This clone was counted between two and nine times. The V call is TRBV14, the J call TRBJ2-7; 8 nucleotides align to TRBD1. Germline trimming cut 5 bases from V and 3 bases from J; bases unmatched to any gene: 12. There are 16 residues in the CDR3. CDR1 and CDR2 (germline): SGHDN, FVKESK. CDR3 in DNA: TGTGCCAGCAGCACCCGGCGGACAGGGAGGAGCTACGAGCAGTACTTC. The encoded protein is CASSTRRTGRSYEQYF.

This rearrangement joins TRBV25-1 to TRBJ1-4, with 7 bases fitting TRBD1. Trimming cost V 5 bases and J 5 bases; bases outside gene matches: 5. Germline CDR1 is MGHDK and CDR2 is SYGVNS. This CDR3 contains 14 residues. The CDR3 coding sequence is TGTGCCAGCAGTTTTGGACAGGTCAATGAAAAACTGTTTTTT. Its translation: CASSFGQVNEKLFF.

The genes are TRBV28 and TRBJ1-4; the match to TRBD1 covers 7 bases. J was trimmed by 6 bases and V by 6 bases; bases with no gene match: 10. This CDR3 has 15 residues. Germline V lookup: CDR1 MDHEN, CDR2 SYDVKM. For the CDR3, the DNA is TGTGCCAGCAGCCTTCCGGGACAGACGGATGAAAAACTGTTTTTT. Translating it yields CASSLPGQTDEKLFF.